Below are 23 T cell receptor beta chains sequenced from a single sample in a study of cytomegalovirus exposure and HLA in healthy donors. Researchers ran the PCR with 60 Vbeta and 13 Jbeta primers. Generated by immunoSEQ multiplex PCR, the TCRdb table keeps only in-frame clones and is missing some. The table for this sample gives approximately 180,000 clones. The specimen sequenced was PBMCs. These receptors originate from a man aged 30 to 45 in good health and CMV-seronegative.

The CDR3 spells CASSRDRLYGYTF. CDR3 coding DNA: TGTGCCAGCAGCCGGGACAGACTCTATGGCTACACCTTC. V gene TRBV11-3 combines with J gene TRBJ1-2; 7 positions agree with TRBD1. With V trimmed by 5 bases and J by 4 bases, 4 bases remained unmatched. This CDR3 region has 13 residues. Per germline, CDR1 SGHNT and CDR2 YENEEA.

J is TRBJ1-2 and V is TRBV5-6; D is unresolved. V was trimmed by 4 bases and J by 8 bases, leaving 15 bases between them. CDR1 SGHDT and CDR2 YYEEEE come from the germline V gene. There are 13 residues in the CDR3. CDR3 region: CASSPPGARGYTF. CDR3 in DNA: TGTGCCAGCAGCCCGCCGGGAGCCAGGGGCTACACCTTC.

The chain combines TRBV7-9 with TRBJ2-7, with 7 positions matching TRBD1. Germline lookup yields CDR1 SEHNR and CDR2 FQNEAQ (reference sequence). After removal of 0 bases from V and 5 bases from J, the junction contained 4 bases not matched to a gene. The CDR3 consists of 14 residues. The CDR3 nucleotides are TGTGCCAGCAGCTTAGCGGTACAGGGGAACGAGCAGTACTTC. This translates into CASSLAVQGNEQYF.

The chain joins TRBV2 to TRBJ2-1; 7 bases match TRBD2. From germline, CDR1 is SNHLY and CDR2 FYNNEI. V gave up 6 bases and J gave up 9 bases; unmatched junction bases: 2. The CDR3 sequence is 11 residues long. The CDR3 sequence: CASRGEGEQFF. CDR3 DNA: TGTGCCAGCAGGGGGGAGGGTGAGCAGTTCTTC.

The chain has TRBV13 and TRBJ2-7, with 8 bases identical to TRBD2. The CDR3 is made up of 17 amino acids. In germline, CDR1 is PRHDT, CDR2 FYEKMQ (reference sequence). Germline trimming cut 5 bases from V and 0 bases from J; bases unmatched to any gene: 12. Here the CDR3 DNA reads TGTGCCAGCAGCCCCCTGGGAAGCGGGGGTACCTCCTACGAGCAGTACTTC. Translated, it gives CASSPLGSGGTSYEQYF.

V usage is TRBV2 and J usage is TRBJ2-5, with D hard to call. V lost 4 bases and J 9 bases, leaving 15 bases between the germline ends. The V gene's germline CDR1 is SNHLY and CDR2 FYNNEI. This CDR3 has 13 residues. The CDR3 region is CASSAYSQEAQYF. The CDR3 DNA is TGTGCCAGCAGTGCGTACAGCCAAGAAGCCCAGTACTTC. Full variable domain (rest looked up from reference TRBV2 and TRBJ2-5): EPEVTQTPSHQVTQMGQEVILRCVPISNHLYFYWYRQILGQKVEFLVSFYNNEISEKSEIFDDQFSVERPDGSNFTLKIRSTKLEDSAMYFCASSAYSQEAQYFGPGTRLLVL.

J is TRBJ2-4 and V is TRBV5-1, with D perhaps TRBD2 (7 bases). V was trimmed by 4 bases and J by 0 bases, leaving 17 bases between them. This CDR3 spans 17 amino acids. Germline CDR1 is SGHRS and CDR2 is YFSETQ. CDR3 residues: CASSGAGAGLAKNIQYF. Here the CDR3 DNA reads TGCGCCAGCAGCGGCGCGGGGGCGGGACTAGCCAAAAACATTCAGTACTTC.

CDR3 loop: CASSGQGGETQYF. Here the CDR3 DNA reads TGTGCCAGCTCTGGACAGGGGGGAGAGACCCAGTACTTC. V and J are TRBV2 and TRBJ2-5; 10 bases line up with TRBD1. Germline-derived CDR1 and CDR2 are SNHLY and FYNNEI. After removal of 8 bases from V and 4 bases from J, the junction contained 4 bases not matched to a gene. This CDR3 has 13 residues.

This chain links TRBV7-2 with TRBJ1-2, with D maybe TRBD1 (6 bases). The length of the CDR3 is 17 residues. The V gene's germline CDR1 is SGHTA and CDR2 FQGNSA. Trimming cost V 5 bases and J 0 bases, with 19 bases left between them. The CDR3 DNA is TGTGCCAGCAGCATAAGGGGGGGGAACGCAGCTAACTATGGCTACACCTTC. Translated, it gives CASSIRGGNAANYGYTF.

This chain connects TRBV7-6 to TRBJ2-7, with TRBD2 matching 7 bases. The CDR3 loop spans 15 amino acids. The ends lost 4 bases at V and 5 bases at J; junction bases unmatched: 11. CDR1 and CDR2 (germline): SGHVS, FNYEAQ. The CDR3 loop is CASSSSSGRADEQYF. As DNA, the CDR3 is TGTGCCAGCAGCTCATCTAGTGGGAGGGCTGACGAGCAGTACTTC.

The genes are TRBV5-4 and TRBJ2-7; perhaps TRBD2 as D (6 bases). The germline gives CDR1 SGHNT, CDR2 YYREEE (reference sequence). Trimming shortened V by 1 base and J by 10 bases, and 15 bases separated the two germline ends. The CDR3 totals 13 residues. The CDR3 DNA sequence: TGTGCCAGCAGCTTGAATAGCGGAGCCTACCAGTACTTC. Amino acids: CASSLNSGAYQYF. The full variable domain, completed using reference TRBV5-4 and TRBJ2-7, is ETGVTQSPTHLIKTRGQQVTLRCSSQSGHNTVSWYQQALGQGPQFIFQYYREEENGRGNFPPRFSGLQFPNYSSELNVNALELDDSALYLCASSLNSGAYQYFGPGTRLTVT.

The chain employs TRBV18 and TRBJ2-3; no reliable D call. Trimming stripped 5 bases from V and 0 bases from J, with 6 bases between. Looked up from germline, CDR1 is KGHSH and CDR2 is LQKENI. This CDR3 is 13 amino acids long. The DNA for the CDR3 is TGTGCCAGCTCAAGCACTAGCACAGATACGCAGTATTTT. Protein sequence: CASSSTSTDTQYF.

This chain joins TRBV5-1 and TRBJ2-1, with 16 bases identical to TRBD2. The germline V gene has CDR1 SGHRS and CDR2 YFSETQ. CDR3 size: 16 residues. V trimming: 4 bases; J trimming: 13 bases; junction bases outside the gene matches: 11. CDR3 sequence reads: CASSPTGLAGGGIQFF. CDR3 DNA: TGCGCCAGCAGCCCCACGGGACTAGCGGGAGGGGGAATACAGTTCTTC.

The CDR3 region is CASSLRSTGHTEAFF. The DNA of the CDR3 is TGTGCCAGCAGCTTACGCTCGACAGGTCACACTGAAGCTTTCTTT. This chain connects TRBV7-9 to TRBJ1-1; weak D call: TRBD1 (6 bases). Germline CDR1 is SEHNR and CDR2 is FQNEAQ (reference sequence). CDR3 size: 15 residues. Deletions cut 2 bases from V and 3 bases from J, with 13 bases between.

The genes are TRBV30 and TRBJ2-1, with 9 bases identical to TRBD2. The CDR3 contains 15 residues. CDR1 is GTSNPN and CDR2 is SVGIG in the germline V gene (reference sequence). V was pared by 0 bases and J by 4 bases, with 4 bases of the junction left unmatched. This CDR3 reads CAWSVGLARYNEQFF. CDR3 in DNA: TGTGCCTGGAGTGTAGGACTAGCGCGATACAATGAGCAGTTCTTC.

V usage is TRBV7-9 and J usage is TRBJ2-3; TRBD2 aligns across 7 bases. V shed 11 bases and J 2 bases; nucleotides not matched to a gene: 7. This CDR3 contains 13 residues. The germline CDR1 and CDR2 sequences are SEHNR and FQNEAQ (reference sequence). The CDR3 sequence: CAGLGGTTDTQYF. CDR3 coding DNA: TGTGCCGGCCTGGGGGGGACCACAGATACGCAGTATTTT.

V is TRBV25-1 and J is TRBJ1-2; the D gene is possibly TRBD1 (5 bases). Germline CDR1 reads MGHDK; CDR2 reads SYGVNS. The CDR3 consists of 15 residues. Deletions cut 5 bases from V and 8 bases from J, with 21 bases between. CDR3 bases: TGTGCCAGCAGTTTTAGACAGCCTGAAGATCGGGGCTACACCTTC. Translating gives CASSFRQPEDRGYTF.

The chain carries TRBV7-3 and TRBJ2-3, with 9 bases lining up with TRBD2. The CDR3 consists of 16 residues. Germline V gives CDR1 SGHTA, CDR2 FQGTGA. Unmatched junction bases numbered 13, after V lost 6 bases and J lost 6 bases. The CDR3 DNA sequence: TGTGCCAGCAGTCCCTCGGGGACTAGCTCTGAGGATACGCAGTATTTT. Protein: CASSPSGTSSEDTQYF.

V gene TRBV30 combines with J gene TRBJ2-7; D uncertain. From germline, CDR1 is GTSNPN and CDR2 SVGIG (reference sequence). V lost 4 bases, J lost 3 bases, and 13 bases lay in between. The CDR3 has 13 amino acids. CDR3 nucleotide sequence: TGTGCCTGGATAGGAGCGCTTAACTACGAGCAGTACTTC. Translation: CAWIGALNYEQYF. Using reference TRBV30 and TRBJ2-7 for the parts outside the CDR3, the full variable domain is SQTIHQWPATLVQPVGSPLSLECTVEGTSNPNLYWYRQAAGRGLQLLFYSVGIGQISSEVPQNLSASRPQDRQFILSSKKLLLSDSGFYLCAWIGALNYEQYFGPGTRLTVT.

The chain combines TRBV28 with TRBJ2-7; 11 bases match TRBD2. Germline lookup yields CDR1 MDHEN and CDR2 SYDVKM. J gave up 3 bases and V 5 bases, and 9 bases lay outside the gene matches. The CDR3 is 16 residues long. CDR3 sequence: CASSPRGTSGYYEQYF. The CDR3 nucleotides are TGTGCCAGCAGTCCCCGGGGGACTAGCGGATACTACGAGCAGTACTTC.

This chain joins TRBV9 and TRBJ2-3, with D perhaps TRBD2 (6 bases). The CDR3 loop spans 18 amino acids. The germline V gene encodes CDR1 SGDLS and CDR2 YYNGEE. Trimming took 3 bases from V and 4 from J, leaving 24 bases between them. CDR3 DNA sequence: TGTGCCAGCAGCGCCCACCTCCAGCTAGCGAGGGTATCAGATACGCAGTATTTT. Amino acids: CASSAHLQLARVSDTQYF. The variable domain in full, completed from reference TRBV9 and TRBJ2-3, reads DSGVTQTPKHLITATGQRVTLRCSPRSGDLSVYWYQQSLDQGLQFLIQYYNGEERAKGNILERFSAQQFPDLHSELNLSSLELGDSALYFCASSAHLQLARVSDTQYFGPGTRLTVL.

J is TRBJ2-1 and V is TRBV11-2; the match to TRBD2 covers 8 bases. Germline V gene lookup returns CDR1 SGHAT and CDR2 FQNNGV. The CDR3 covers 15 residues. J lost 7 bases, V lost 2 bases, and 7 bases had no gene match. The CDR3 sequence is CASSLNGGGLNEQFF. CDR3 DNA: TGTGCCAGCAGCTTAAACGGGGGGGGTTTGAATGAGCAGTTCTTC.

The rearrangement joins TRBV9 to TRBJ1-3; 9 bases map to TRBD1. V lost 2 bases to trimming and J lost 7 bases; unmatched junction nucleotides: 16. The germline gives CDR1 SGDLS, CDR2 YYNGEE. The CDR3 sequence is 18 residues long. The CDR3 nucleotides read TGTGCCAGCAGCGTTACAGGGGGCTCCCCTAGTAGTTCGAACACCATATATTTT. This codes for CASSVTGGSPSSSNTIYF.